The rows below give T cell receptor beta chains drawn from one sample of a study of blood T cell repertoires in COVID-19. Using immunoSEQ multiplex PCR, the repertoire was profiled, and TCRdb retains in-frame clones only, with some absent. The sample consists of some 460,000 clones, about nine tenths of them appearing once. Source material: PBMCs or T cells enriched from blood (not recorded which). The receptors originated from a woman aged 18-30 years who had recovered from COVID-19. The CDR3 runs from the conserved cysteine through the conserved F or W. D genes are given only for firm matches. The size of a clone is reported for some rows only, either as once, few or many, or as a class for expanded clones.

CDR3nt: TGTGCCAGCAGCCAAGATCGAGCGTCGAACACCGGGGAGCTGTTTTTT; CDR3aa: CASSQDRASNTGELFF; v_gene: TRBV4-2; j_gene: TRBJ2-2; abundance: -; d_gene: -
CDR3nt: TGTGCCACCAGCAGAGATTATGCGAGCTCTGGAAACACCATATATTTT; CDR3aa: CATSRDYASSGNTIYF; v_gene: TRBV15; j_gene: TRBJ1-3; abundance: once; d_gene: -
CDR3nt: TGTGCCAGCAGACCACTCGACAGTTACGAGCAGTACTTC; CDR3aa: CASRPLDSYEQYF; v_gene: TRBV12-3/TRBV12-4; j_gene: TRBJ2-7; abundance: -; d_gene: -
CDR3nt: TGCGCCAGCAGGTTACTAGCGGGGACCTACAATGAGCAGTTCTTC; CDR3aa: CASRLLAGTYNEQFF; v_gene: TRBV4-1; j_gene: TRBJ2-1; abundance: -; d_gene: TRBD2
CDR3nt: TGTGCCAGTTCTAGCGGGGGGGCCCTCGATACGCAGTATTTT; CDR3aa: CASSSGGALDTQYF; v_gene: TRBV19; j_gene: TRBJ2-3; abundance: -; d_gene: TRBD2
CDR3nt: TGTGCCAGCAGCCGGACAGGGGGTCTTGGCTACACCTTC; CDR3aa: CASSRTGGLGYTF; v_gene: TRBV12-3/TRBV12-4; j_gene: TRBJ1-2; abundance: -; d_gene: TRBD1
CDR3nt: TGTGCCAGCAGCCGACAGGGACGCACAGATACGCAGTATTTT; CDR3aa: CASSRQGRTDTQYF; v_gene: TRBV6-5; j_gene: TRBJ2-3; abundance: few; d_gene: TRBD1
CDR3nt: TGTGCCACCAGTGACCCCCGGGACAGCGGCGAGCAGTACTTC; CDR3aa: CATSDPRDSGEQYF; v_gene: TRBV24-1; j_gene: TRBJ2-7; abundance: once; d_gene: TRBD1
CDR3nt: TGTGCCAGCAGTTTTGCCCAAGAGGAGACCCAGTACTTC; CDR3aa: CASSFAQEETQYF; v_gene: TRBV12-3/TRBV12-4; j_gene: TRBJ2-5; abundance: once; d_gene: -
CDR3nt: TGTGCCAGCCAACTCTCACCTCTGAGCTCCTACGAGCAGTACTTC; CDR3aa: CASQLSPLSSYEQYF; v_gene: TRBV2; j_gene: TRBJ2-7; abundance: -; d_gene: -
CDR3nt: TGCAGTGCTAGTGACAGTTACACTGAAGCTTTCTTT; CDR3aa: CSASDSYTEAFF; v_gene: TRBV20-1; j_gene: TRBJ1-1; abundance: -; d_gene: -
CDR3nt: TGTGCCTTAGGGGGACAGGGTCCCTACGAGCAGTACTTC; CDR3aa: CALGGQGPYEQYF; v_gene: TRBV28; j_gene: TRBJ2-7; abundance: -; d_gene: TRBD1
CDR3nt: TGTGCCAGCAGTCAGGGGGGCCTTTCACCCCTCCACTTT; CDR3aa: CASSQGGLSPLHF; v_gene: TRBV6-5; j_gene: TRBJ1-6; abundance: few; d_gene: TRBD1
CDR3nt: TGTGCCAGCAGTTTAGGAGGGGGCGGAGGCTACACCTTC; CDR3aa: CASSLGGGGGYTF; v_gene: TRBV28; j_gene: TRBJ1-2; abundance: -; d_gene: TRBD1
CDR3nt: TGTGCCTGGCTAGGGACATCTGAAACTGAAGCTTTCTTT; CDR3aa: CAWLGTSETEAFF; v_gene: TRBV30; j_gene: TRBJ1-1; abundance: -; d_gene: -
CDR3nt: TGTGCCAGTAGTATCGAGGGGGCTTACGAGCAGTACTTC; CDR3aa: CASSIEGAYEQYF; v_gene: TRBV19; j_gene: TRBJ2-7; abundance: -; d_gene: TRBD1
CDR3nt: TGTGCCAGCAGCTTAGCAGCAGGCGAAGCAAATGAAAAACTGTTTTTT; CDR3aa: CASSLAAGEANEKLFF; v_gene: TRBV7-9; j_gene: TRBJ1-4; abundance: -; d_gene: -
CDR3nt: TGTGCCAGCAGTGAAAGGGGGGACAGGGGGCGGGGACAGCCCCAGCATTTT; CDR3aa: CASSERGDRGRGQPQHF; v_gene: TRBV6-1; j_gene: TRBJ1-5; abundance: -; d_gene: TRBD1
CDR3nt: TGTGCCAGCAGTGGTCAGGGTTTACCGGCTTTCTTT; CDR3aa: CASSGQGLPAFF; v_gene: TRBV2; j_gene: TRBJ1-1; abundance: -; d_gene: -
CDR3nt: TGTGCCAGCAGCCCTGACAGACCATTCACCGGGGAGCTGTTTTTT; CDR3aa: CASSPDRPFTGELFF; v_gene: TRBV9; j_gene: TRBJ2-2; abundance: -; d_gene: -
CDR3nt: TGCGCCAGCAGCCCCCGGGTTTGGGTTAATGAAAAACTGTTTTTT; CDR3aa: CASSPRVWVNEKLFF; v_gene: TRBV4-1; j_gene: TRBJ1-4; abundance: once; d_gene: -
CDR3nt: TGTGCCAGCAGCCAAGATCGGGCGGGGGGCCCCTTCGCCAATGAGCAGTTCTTC; CDR3aa: CASSQDRAGGPFANEQFF; v_gene: TRBV4-2; j_gene: TRBJ2-1; abundance: -; d_gene: TRBD2
CDR3nt: TGTGCCAGCAGCGACCGGGGGGCGCGCACAGATACGCAGTATTTT; CDR3aa: CASSDRGARTDTQYF; v_gene: TRBV6-5; j_gene: TRBJ2-3; abundance: -; d_gene: -
CDR3nt: TGTGCCAGCAGCTTTAGCGGGGGGTCTCGCAATGAGCAGTTCTTC; CDR3aa: CASSFSGGSRNEQFF; v_gene: TRBV6-5; j_gene: TRBJ2-1; abundance: -; d_gene: TRBD2
CDR3nt: TGCGCCAGCCACCGGACTCGCAATGAGCAGTTCTTC; CDR3aa: CASHRTRNEQFF; v_gene: TRBV10-2; j_gene: TRBJ2-1; abundance: -; d_gene: -
CDR3nt: TGTGCCTCGGGCGGACACGATAATCAGCCCCAGCATTTT; CDR3aa: CASGGHDNQPQHF; v_gene: TRBV24-1; j_gene: TRBJ1-5; abundance: -; d_gene: -
CDR3nt: TGTGCCTGGAACCCGGGACAGGGGGAAAAACTGTTTTTT; CDR3aa: CAWNPGQGEKLFF; v_gene: TRBV30; j_gene: TRBJ1-4; abundance: -; d_gene: TRBD1
CDR3nt: TGCGCCACAGGGGCTCTTATGAACACTGAAGCTTTCTTT; CDR3aa: CATGALMNTEAFF; v_gene: TRBV6-5; j_gene: TRBJ1-1; abundance: few; d_gene: TRBD1
CDR3nt: TGTGCCAGCAGCTTGACAGGGGCGGGACAGGAGTACTTC; CDR3aa: CASSLTGAGQEYF; v_gene: TRBV7-9; j_gene: TRBJ2-7; abundance: -; d_gene: TRBD1
CDR3nt: TGTGCCAGCAGCCGACGGGACAGGGAAATCAATGAGCAGTTCTTC; CDR3aa: CASSRRDREINEQFF; v_gene: TRBV11-2; j_gene: TRBJ2-1; abundance: once; d_gene: TRBD1
CDR3nt: TGCGCCAGCAGTGAGGGGGGCGCGAACACCGGGGAGCTGTTTTTT; CDR3aa: CASSEGGANTGELFF; v_gene: TRBV10-1; j_gene: TRBJ2-2; abundance: -; d_gene: -
CDR3nt: TGCGCCAGCAGCTTTTGGACTGTCGACACTGAAGCTTTCTTT; CDR3aa: CASSFWTVDTEAFF; v_gene: TRBV5-1; j_gene: TRBJ1-1; abundance: -; d_gene: -
CDR3nt: TGTGCCAGCAGCTTGAACTTTCTCACAGGGTCCCATGGCTACACCTTC; CDR3aa: CASSLNFLTGSHGYTF; v_gene: TRBV5-5; j_gene: TRBJ1-2; abundance: -; d_gene: -
CDR3nt: TGTGCCAGTAGGCAATGGACAGGGGGCATCGGGGAGCTGTTTTTT; CDR3aa: CASRQWTGGIGELFF; v_gene: TRBV19; j_gene: TRBJ2-2; abundance: once; d_gene: TRBD1
CDR3nt: TGTGCCAGCAGCCAGCGGGGGGCGGCCTACAATGAGCAGTTCTTC; CDR3aa: CASSQRGAAYNEQFF; v_gene: TRBV7-9; j_gene: TRBJ2-1; abundance: -; d_gene: TRBD2
CDR3nt: TGTGCCAGCAGCTTATCGGACTTTAGCACAGATACGCAGTATTTT; CDR3aa: CASSLSDFSTDTQYF; v_gene: TRBV7-9; j_gene: TRBJ2-3; abundance: many; d_gene: -
CDR3nt: TGTGCCAGCAGTTCAGGGGGGAACGAGCAGTACTTC; CDR3aa: CASSSGGNEQYF; v_gene: TRBV28; j_gene: TRBJ2-7; abundance: -; d_gene: -
CDR3nt: TGTGCCAGCAGTCCCCGAGCCGCAATCCAACAGGGGCCGGGGAACACTGAAGCTTTCTTT; CDR3aa: CASSPRAAIQQGPGNTEAFF; v_gene: TRBV6-6; j_gene: TRBJ1-1; abundance: -; d_gene: TRBD1
CDR3nt: TGTGCCAGCAGCCCGGGACTAGCGGCTCAAGAGACCCAGTACTTC; CDR3aa: CASSPGLAAQETQYF; v_gene: TRBV7-2; j_gene: TRBJ2-5; abundance: once; d_gene: TRBD2
CDR3nt: TGTGCCAGCAATAGAGGGACAGCGACTTACGAGCAGTACTTC; CDR3aa: CASNRGTATYEQYF; v_gene: TRBV2; j_gene: TRBJ2-7; abundance: once; d_gene: TRBD1
CDR3nt: TGTGCCTGCCACACGCGGCCGGAGACCCAGTACTTC; CDR3aa: CACHTRPETQYF; v_gene: TRBV30; j_gene: TRBJ2-5; abundance: -; d_gene: -
CDR3nt: TGTGCCAGCAGCTTCGGGGAAAAACTGTTTTTT; CDR3aa: CASSFGEKLFF; v_gene: TRBV5-5; j_gene: TRBJ1-4; abundance: -; d_gene: -